These T cell receptor beta chains were read from a single sample in a study of STAT5B mutations in CD4+ large granular lymphocyte leukemia. The table came from immunoSEQ multiplex PCR; TCRdb's copy has only in-frame clones and leaves some out. The sample lists about 40,000 clones, roughly 76% occurring once. Sequenced material: CD4+ T cells from blood buffy coats. All receptors come from a human donor in good health. The CDR3 runs from the conserved cysteine through the conserved F or W. A D gene is named only where the DNA matches it firmly. Clone size is not always given. Where it is, it says once, few, many or a class for expanded clones.

size	V	J	D	DNA	CDR3
-	TRBV7-9	TRBJ2-2	TRBD1	TGTGCCAGCAGCTTGGGGACAGTTAACACCGGGGAGCTGTTTTTT	CASSLGTVNTGELFF
-	TRBV5-5	TRBJ2-3	TRBD2	TGTGCCAGCAGCGAGGGACTAGGGTTCGTAACAGATACGCAGTATTTT	CASSEGLGFVTDTQYF
-	TRBV9	TRBJ2-1	-	TGTGCCAGCAGCGTAGGGGCGGGAAGGGATGAGCAGTTCTTC	CASSVGAGRDEQFF
-	TRBV19	TRBJ1-5	-	TGTGCCAGCGCTGACAGCCGCAATCAGCCCCAGCATTTT	CASADSRNQPQHF
-	TRBV9	TRBJ2-3	-	TGTGCCAGCAGCGAGGGAGGTTCGGGAGATACGCAGTATTTT	CASSEGGSGDTQYF
-	TRBV19	TRBJ1-6	TRBD1	TGTGCCAGTAGTATTTACGGGAGACAGGGCGATTCACCCCTCCACTTT	CASSIYGRQGDSPLHF
-	TRBV10-3	TRBJ2-1	-	TGTGCCATCAGAAAGCGCGACGCGTACAATGAGCAGTTCTTC	CAIRKRDAYNEQFF
-	TRBV7-8	TRBJ2-6	-	TGTGCCAGCAGCTTAACATCAGGGGCTGGGGCCAACGTCCTGACTTTC	CASSLTSGAGANVLTF
-	TRBV2	TRBJ1-4	-	TGTGCCAGCATCCGAGGGGGGGGAATAACTAATGAAAAACTGTTTTTT	CASIRGGGITNEKLFF
few	TRBV30	TRBJ2-7	TRBD1	TGTGCCTGGGGGGACAGTGCCTACGAGCAGTACTTC	CAWGDSAYEQYF
-	TRBV7-6	TRBJ2-5	TRBD1	TGTGCCAGCAGCCAAAATCGGGACAGGGTAGGGGAGACCCAGTACTTC	CASSQNRDRVGETQYF
-	TRBV10-3	TRBJ2-1	TRBD2	TGTGCCATCAGTGAGTCAATGGCGGGAGCGTCGCATGAGCAGTTCTTC	CAISESMAGASHEQFF
-	TRBV18	TRBJ1-5	TRBD1	TGTGCCAGCTCACCAAGCAGGGGGTTGGGTCAGCCCCAGCATTTT	CASSPSRGLGQPQHF
-	TRBV6-5	TRBJ1-2	TRBD1	TGTGCCAGCAGCTCCGGGACAGGGGGCTATGGCTACACCTTC	CASSSGTGGYGYTF
-	TRBV6-6	TRBJ1-3	TRBD1	TGTGCCAGCAGGGACAGGAAAACCTCTGGAAACACCATATATTTT	CASRDRKTSGNTIYF
-	TRBV7-2	TRBJ2-7	-	TGTGCCAGCAGCTTAAGTGGCGGGGACGAGCAGTACTTC	CASSLSGGDEQYF
-	TRBV28	TRBJ2-1	-	TGTGCCTCTCTGGGGGCTGGTTTCTACAATGAGCAGTTCTTC	CASLGAGFYNEQFF
-	TRBV5-8	TRBJ1-2	-	TGTGCCTCAAGGATAGGTAACCTCTATGGCTACACCTTC	CASRIGNLYGYTF
-	TRBV6-1	TRBJ2-2	-	TGTGCCAGCAACTACAGGGAGGAGGACACCGGGGAGCTGTTTTTT	CASNYREEDTGELFF
few	TRBV10-3	TRBJ2-7	TRBD1	TGTGCCATCACCGACAGGGGCTACGAGCAGTACTTC	CAITDRGYEQYF
-	TRBV6-1	TRBJ2-3	-	TGTGCCAGCAGTGAACATGGTAGCACAGATACGCAGTATTTT	CASSEHGSTDTQYF
-	TRBV5-3	TRBJ2-3	TRBD2	TGTGCCAGAAGCTTGGCCTGTTGGACTAGCGAGACAGATACGCAGTATTTT	CARSLACWTSETDTQYF
-	TRBV28	TRBJ2-7	TRBD1	TGTGCCAGCAGGTCCACAGGGGCGTCCTACGAGCAGTACTTC	CASRSTGASYEQYF
-	TRBV5-3	TRBJ1-4	-	TGTGCCAGAAGTTCAAGACCGGGTACTAATGAAAAACTGTTTTTT	CARSSRPGTNEKLFF
-	TRBV4-1	TRBJ2-5	-	TGCGCCAGCAGCCAAGAACAGCAAGAGACCCAGTACTTC	CASSQEQQETQYF
-	TRBV7-3	TRBJ2-4	TRBD1	TGTGCCAGCAGCCCAGGACAGGGGTTGGTCAAAAACATTCAGTACTTC	CASSPGQGLVKNIQYF
-	TRBV11-3	TRBJ2-3	-	TGTGCCAGCAGCTCCGAGGTCCAGGGGAAATATACGCAGTATTTT	CASSSEVQGKYTQYF
-	TRBV30	TRBJ1-2	-	TGTGCCTGGATGAGTTTGGGGCACAGGCAGATTAACTATGGCTACACCTTC	CAWMSLGHRQINYGYTF
once	TRBV4-2	TRBJ2-5	-	TGTGCCAGCAGCCAAAAACAGGGCTCGAGGGAGACCCAGTACTTC	CASSQKQGSRETQYF
once	TRBV11-3	TRBJ2-7	TRBD1	TGTGCCAGCAGCTTAGGCAGGGGGTCCTACGAGCAGTACTTC	CASSLGRGSYEQYF
-	TRBV7-9	TRBJ1-5	-	TGTGCCAGCAGCTTTTTTGGCTGGGGGCAAGTCAATCAGCCCCAGCATTTT	CASSFFGWGQVNQPQHF
-	TRBV5-4	TRBJ2-5	TRBD2	TGTGCCAGCAGACAGCTAGCGGGTGTGGAGACCCAGTACTTC	CASRQLAGVETQYF
-	TRBV6-5	TRBJ1-1	TRBD1	TGTGCCAGCAGCGCCGGGACAGGAAACACTGAAGCTTTCTTT	CASSAGTGNTEAFF